Below are 4 T cell receptor beta chains sequenced from a single sample in a study of untreated major depressive disorder. Broader study findings: Compared with controls, depressed patients showed more TRBV05-01 (Vbeta 5.1) usage in CD4+ T cells.

Which antigens these TCRs recognize remains unknown. The repertoire was sequenced with immunoSEQ multiplex PCR; TCRdb's copy has only in-frame clones and lacks some. The sample has roughly 14,000 clones, about 93% seen once; the top ten hold roughly 1.7%. Sequencing was carried out using CD4+ T cells from PBMCs. These receptors all stem from a woman aged 25 to 39 with major depressive disorder.

The rearrangement links TRBV7-2 to TRBJ1-2; D not certain. The CDR3 covers 14 residues. The V and J ends lost 4 bases and 2 bases respectively, with 11 bases between them. Germline CDR1 SGHTA, CDR2 FQGNSA. CDR3 sequence (DNA): TGTGCCAGCAGCTCGTACCAGAGGAACTATGGCTACACCTTC. Its translation: CASSSYQRNYGYTF.

The rearrangement joins TRBV4-3 to TRBJ2-3; a weak D match, TRBD2 (6 bases). The CDR3 has 20 residues. Germline V gives CDR1 LGHNA, CDR2 YSLEER. V was trimmed by 0 bases and J by 0 bases, leaving 22 bases between them. CDR3 coding DNA: TGCGCCAGCAGCCAAGATCAAAACGGTCCCCAGCGGGTTAGCACAGATACGCAGTATTTT. As protein: CASSQDQNGPQRVSTDTQYF.

The V gene is TRBV27, the J gene TRBJ2-7, with D possibly matching TRBD1 (6 bases). Germline V gene data show CDR1 as MNHEY and CDR2 as SMNVEV (reference sequence). The CDR3 is 14 amino acids. The V end lost 5 bases, the J end lost 7 bases, and 18 bases lay between the germline ends. The CDR3 DNA reads TGTGCCAGCAGTCTGATGGACAGCGGTGTGGAGCAGTACTTC. Protein sequence: CASSLMDSGVEQYF.

V is TRBV19 and J is TRBJ2-7; 10 bases map to TRBD2. The CDR3 is 14 amino acids. Germline V gene lookup returns CDR1 LNHDA and CDR2 SQIVND (reference sequence). J was trimmed by 7 bases and V by 5 bases; bases with no gene match: 8. The CDR3 here is CASSRAGGPGEQYF. Here the CDR3 DNA reads TGTGCCAGTAGTCGAGCGGGAGGGCCCGGTGAGCAGTACTTC.